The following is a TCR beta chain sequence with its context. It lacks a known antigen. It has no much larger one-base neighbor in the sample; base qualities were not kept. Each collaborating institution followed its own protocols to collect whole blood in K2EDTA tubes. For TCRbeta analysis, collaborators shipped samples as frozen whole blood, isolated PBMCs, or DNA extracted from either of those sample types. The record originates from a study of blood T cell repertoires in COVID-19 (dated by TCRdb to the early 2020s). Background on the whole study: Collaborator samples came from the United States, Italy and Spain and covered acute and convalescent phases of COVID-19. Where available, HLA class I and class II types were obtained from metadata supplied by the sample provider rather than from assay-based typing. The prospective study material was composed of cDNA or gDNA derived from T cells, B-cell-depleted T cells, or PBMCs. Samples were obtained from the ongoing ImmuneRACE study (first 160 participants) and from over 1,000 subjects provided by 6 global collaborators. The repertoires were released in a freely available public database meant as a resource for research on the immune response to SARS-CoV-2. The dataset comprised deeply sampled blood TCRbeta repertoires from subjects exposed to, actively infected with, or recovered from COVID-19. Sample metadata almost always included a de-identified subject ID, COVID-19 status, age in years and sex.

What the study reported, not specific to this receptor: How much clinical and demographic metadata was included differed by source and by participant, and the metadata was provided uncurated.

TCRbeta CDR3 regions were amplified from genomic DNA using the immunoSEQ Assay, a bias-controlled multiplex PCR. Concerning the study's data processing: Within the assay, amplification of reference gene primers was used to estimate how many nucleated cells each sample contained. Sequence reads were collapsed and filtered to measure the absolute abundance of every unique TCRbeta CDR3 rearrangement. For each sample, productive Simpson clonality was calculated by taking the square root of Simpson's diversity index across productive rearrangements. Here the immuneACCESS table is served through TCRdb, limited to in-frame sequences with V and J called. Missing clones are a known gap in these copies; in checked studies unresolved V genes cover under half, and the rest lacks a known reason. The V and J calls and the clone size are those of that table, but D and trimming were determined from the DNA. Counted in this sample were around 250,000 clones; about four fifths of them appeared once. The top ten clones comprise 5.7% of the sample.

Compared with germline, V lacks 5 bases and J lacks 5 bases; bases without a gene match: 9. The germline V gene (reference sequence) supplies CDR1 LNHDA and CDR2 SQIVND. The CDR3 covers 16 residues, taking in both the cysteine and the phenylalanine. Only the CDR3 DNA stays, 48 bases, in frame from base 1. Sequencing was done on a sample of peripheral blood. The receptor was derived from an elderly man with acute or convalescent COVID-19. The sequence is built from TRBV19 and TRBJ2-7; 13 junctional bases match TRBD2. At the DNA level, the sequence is TGTGCCAGTAGTCTTGGGACTAGCGGGATAGTCCACGAGCAGTACTTC. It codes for CASSLGTSGIVHEQYF.